The rows below give T cell receptor beta chains drawn from one sample of a study of blood T cell repertoires in COVID-19. TCRdb keeps only in-frame clones here, not all; method: immunoSEQ multiplex PCR. The table has approximately 14,000 clones, approximately 84% seen once; the top ten hold about a tenth. Sequences were obtained from peripheral blood. These receptor sequences come from a human donor in a cohort sampled during active COVID-19. CDR3s include the opening cysteine and the closing phenylalanine or tryptophan. The order of the fields is D gene, J gene, clone size, V gene, CDR3 DNA, CDR3 protein. D genes are given only for firm matches. Clone size is given for some rows only: seen once, a few or many times, or a class if the clone is expanded.

d_call: NA; j_call: TRBJ2-7; clone_size: NA; v_call: TRBV14; cdr3_nt: TGTGCCAGCAGCCAAGGAAGGGGGACGTTCTACGAGCAGTACTTC; cdr3_aa: CASSQGRGTFYEQYF
d_call: TRBD1; j_call: TRBJ1-6; clone_size: NA; v_call: TRBV5-5; cdr3_nt: TGTGCCAGCAGCTTGACCGGGACAGTGTATAATTCACCCCTCCACTTT; cdr3_aa: CASSLTGTVYNSPLHF
d_call: NA; j_call: TRBJ1-1; clone_size: NA; v_call: TRBV7-2; cdr3_nt: TGTGCCAGCAGCGTTCTGGGCTCGAACACTGAAGCTTTCTTT; cdr3_aa: CASSVLGSNTEAFF
d_call: NA; j_call: TRBJ2-7; clone_size: NA; v_call: TRBV5-6; cdr3_nt: TGTGCCAGCAGCTTGTCTACGGGGGGCGAGGACGAGCAGTACTTC; cdr3_aa: CASSLSTGGEDEQYF
d_call: NA; j_call: TRBJ1-4; clone_size: NA; v_call: TRBV7-9; cdr3_nt: TGTGCCAGCAGACCCTACCAAGGGGGGGCAACTAATGAAAAACTGTTTTTT; cdr3_aa: CASRPYQGGATNEKLFF
d_call: TRBD1; j_call: TRBJ1-1; clone_size: NA; v_call: TRBV25-1; cdr3_nt: TGTGCCAGCAGTGAATTGAGGGGGCGAGACACTGAAGCTTTCTTT; cdr3_aa: CASSELRGRDTEAFF
d_call: TRBD2; j_call: TRBJ2-2; clone_size: NA; v_call: TRBV28; cdr3_nt: TGTGCCAGCAGTTTAAGGACCTCGGGACTAGCGGGGACCGGGGAGCTGTTTTTT; cdr3_aa: CASSLRTSGLAGTGELFF
d_call: NA; j_call: TRBJ1-6; clone_size: NA; v_call: TRBV7-3; cdr3_nt: TGTGCCAGCAGCAAAACGGCCGGGATTGGTTCACCCCTCCACTTT; cdr3_aa: CASSKTAGIGSPLHF
d_call: NA; j_call: TRBJ1-6; clone_size: NA; v_call: TRBV6-6; cdr3_nt: TGTGCCAGCAGTCAACAGGGCTGGGATTCACCCCTCCACTTT; cdr3_aa: CASSQQGWDSPLHF
d_call: TRBD1; j_call: TRBJ2-7; clone_size: NA; v_call: TRBV6-5; cdr3_nt: TGTGCCAGCACCGGGGACAGGGGGCCCTACGAGCAGTACTTC; cdr3_aa: CASTGDRGPYEQYF
d_call: TRBD1; j_call: TRBJ1-2; clone_size: NA; v_call: TRBV2; cdr3_nt: TGTGCCAGCAGTCCCGACAGGGGAGAGTATGGCTACACCTTC; cdr3_aa: CASSPDRGEYGYTF
d_call: TRBD1; j_call: TRBJ1-1; clone_size: NA; v_call: TRBV5-1; cdr3_nt: TGCGCCAGCAGCTTGGGTACAGGGGCCAGACAAGGCACTGAAGCTTTCTTT; cdr3_aa: CASSLGTGARQGTEAFF
d_call: NA; j_call: TRBJ1-5; clone_size: few; v_call: TRBV9; cdr3_nt: TGTGCCAGCAGCGTAGGCTCGTCAGTCAATCAGCCCCAGCATTTT; cdr3_aa: CASSVGSSVNQPQHF
d_call: TRBD1; j_call: TRBJ1-2; clone_size: NA; v_call: TRBV6-5; cdr3_nt: TGTGCCAGCAGTATCCGGGACAGGGCTAATCATGGCTACACCTTC; cdr3_aa: CASSIRDRANHGYTF
d_call: TRBD1; j_call: TRBJ1-2; clone_size: NA; v_call: TRBV4-3; cdr3_nt: TGCGCCAGCAGCCAAGAGGGACAGGGCTTCGGCTACACCTTC; cdr3_aa: CASSQEGQGFGYTF
d_call: TRBD2; j_call: TRBJ2-3; clone_size: NA; v_call: TRBV15; cdr3_nt: TGTGCCACCAGCAGAGGCTCAGCGGGAGTAGATACGCAGTATTTT; cdr3_aa: CATSRGSAGVDTQYF
d_call: TRBD2; j_call: TRBJ2-1; clone_size: NA; v_call: TRBV6-2/TRBV6-3; cdr3_nt: TGTGCCAGCAGTCCCCGGGACTATGACAATGAGCAGTTCTTC; cdr3_aa: CASSPRDYDNEQFF
d_call: TRBD1; j_call: TRBJ2-1; clone_size: once; v_call: TRBV6-6; cdr3_nt: TGTGCCAGCAATACAGGGACAGCCAATGAGCAGTTCTTC; cdr3_aa: CASNTGTANEQFF
d_call: NA; j_call: TRBJ2-3; clone_size: NA; v_call: TRBV6-2/TRBV6-3; cdr3_nt: TGTGCCAGCAGTTACTCGACCGGGGCAGATACGCAGTATTTT; cdr3_aa: CASSYSTGADTQYF
d_call: TRBD1; j_call: TRBJ2-5; clone_size: NA; v_call: TRBV19; cdr3_nt: TGTGCCACCTCCCCGGACAGGGCCTTTCAAGAGACCCAGTACTTC; cdr3_aa: CATSPDRAFQETQYF
d_call: TRBD1; j_call: TRBJ2-7; clone_size: NA; v_call: TRBV5-1; cdr3_nt: TGCGCCAGCGGACAGGGGAACTACGAGCAGTACTTC; cdr3_aa: CASGQGNYEQYF